This T cell receptor beta chain was documented in a study of T-cell memory formation after mild COVID-19. Study results and caveats: The main location of contracting CD4+ clones was CM and EM, and that of contracting CD8+ clones was EMRA. Contracting clones, day 15 to 85, had balanced CD4/CD8, and later expanders favored CD4+. What remained unconfirmed was the SARS-CoV-2 specificity of second-wave clones peaking on day 37.

Details on this clonotype: Its target is not known.

Using constant-segment primers, 5'RACE produced TCR alpha and TCR beta cDNA libraries carrying sample barcodes and UMIs. TCRdb redid the calling of the 5' RACE reads with MiXCR, one entry per CDR3 protein. The sample lists 280,000 or so distinct CDR3 sequences, roughly 8.2% seen once, with about 20% in the top ten. Deletions cut 4 bases from V and 1 base from J, with 13 bases between. The CDR3 has 15 residues. Germline values: CDR1 SGHRS, CDR2 YFSETQ. The TCR comes from a man between 18 and 29 years old who had mild COVID-19 (a few samples of this study predate the infection). Cell type and time point are not known. This chain joins TRBV5-1 and TRBJ2-3, with D tentatively TRBD1 or TRBD2 (7 bases each). Sequenced material: PBMCs or a T cell subset sorted from them (not recorded which). CDR3 bases: TGCGCCAGCAGCATACAGGGGAGGGGCACAGATACGCAGTATTTT. Translated: CASSIQGRGTDTQYF. Filled out from reference TRBV5-1 and TRBJ2-3, the complete variable domain reads KAGVTQTPRYLIKTRGQQVTLSCSPISGHRSVSWYQQTPGQGLQFLFEYFSETQRNKGNFPGRFSGRQFSNSRSEMNVSTLELGDSALYLCASSIQGRGTDTQYFGPGTRLTVL.